Sequencing of this TCR beta chain was carried out in a study of vaccination effects on CD4 cells after COVID-19. This clone was counted only a few times. Its antigen is currently unknown. Using viral peptide pools, the ViraFEST assay grew out antigen-specific CD4+ T cells prior to sequencing. Once cultured for 10 days, the cells underwent separation to obtain CD4+ T cells. The study found no prior SARS-CoV-2 infection in the vaccine recipients, who tested negative for nucleocapsid antibodies. Half of the medium was exchanged for IL-2 medium on both days 3 and 7. TCRdb's copy holds only in-frame clones and misses some; the assay was immunoSEQ multiplex PCR. Found here are 13,000 to 15,000 clones, over 65% of them singletons; the top ten hold less than 30%. The material was CD4+ T cells from PBMCs cultured with HCoV-229E spike peptides, obtained before COVID-19 vaccination. This clonotype originated in a human donor who received a COVID-19 vaccine.

In DNA, the CDR3 is TGTGCCACCAGCAGAGGGGGAAGGGTCGGCTACACCTTC. As protein: CATSRGGRVGYTF. The V gene is TRBV15, the J gene TRBJ1-2; D gene uncertain. CDR3 length: 13 residues. CDR1 and CDR2 from the germline V gene are LNHNV and YYDKDF (reference sequence). The ends were cut back, 1 base at V and 8 bases at J, with 11 bases in the middle.